One sample yielded the 27 T cell receptor beta chains listed below, sequenced in a study of regulatory T cells in long-lasting Graves disease. Arm-PCR of CDR3 regions with iRepertoire HTBI primers generated TCR beta libraries. TCRdb reprocessed the multiplex PCR reads via MiXCR and lists one record per CDR3 protein. The sample records roughly 410,000 distinct CDR3 sequences, about 15% being singletons. The time point is: newly diagnosed GD, antithyroid drugs for less than 3 months. PBMC RNA was the source of the TCR library. A further study also used this sample, focusing on T cells in Graves' hyperthyroidism and ophthalmopathy.

The sample consisted of peripheral blood mononuclear cells (PBMCs), taken at new diagnosis, from a patient treated with antithyroid drugs. Receptors originate from a woman aged 40 to 55 with Graves disease.

This clonotype appeared many times. The V call is TRBV29-1, the J call TRBJ2-7, with a weak D call TRBD2 (5 bases). In germline, CDR1 is SQVTM, CDR2 ANQGSEA. The V end lost 5 bases, the J end lost 0 bases, and 11 bases lay between the germline ends. The CDR3 sequence is 13 residues long. This CDR3 reads CSVLRGTSYEQYF. DNA for the CDR3: TGCAGCGTTCTCCGGGGAACCTCCTACGAGCAGTACTTC.

This clonotype has a handful of counts. V gene TRBV24-1 combines with J gene TRBJ2-7; TRBD2 is a possible D gene (6 bases). This CDR3 contains 20 residues. V was clipped by 4 bases and J by 0 bases, with 27 bases between them. Germline V lookup: CDR1 KGHDR, CDR2 SFDVKD. CDR3 sequence (DNA): TGTGCCACCAGTGAGGGATCTAGCGTCGGATCTTTTTCATCCTCCTACGAGCAGTACTTC. It specifies CATSEGSSVGSFSSSYEQYF.

This clonotype was observed at least ten times. The chain employs TRBV12-5 and TRBJ1-1, with D unclear. Trimming shortened V by 1 base and J by 0 bases, and 12 bases separated the two germline ends. Germline CDR1 and CDR2: LGHNT and FRNRAP. This CDR3 contains 16 residues. The DNA of the CDR3 is TGTGCTAGTGGTTTGGCCCTAGGAGGCTTGAACACTGAAGCTTTCTTT. This sequence encodes CASGLALGGLNTEAFF.

V gene TRBV6-5 combines with J gene TRBJ2-1; D is perhaps TRBD2 (5 bases). The CDR3 length is 16 residues. Germline V lookup: CDR1 MNHEY, CDR2 SVGAGI. V was clipped by 0 bases and J by 5 bases, with 14 bases between them. The CDR3 DNA reads as TGTGCCAGCAGTTACTCGAAACCGGGGTCCAACAATGAGCAGTTCTTC. Translated, it gives CASSYSKPGSNNEQFF.

Comment on this clonotype: This sequence may be a read error, since a much larger clone differs from it by one base. This chain connects TRBV12-3 or TRBV12-4 to TRBJ2-3; 7 bases line up with TRBD2. The CDR3 is 14 residues long. V shed 6 bases and J 2 bases; nucleotides not matched to a gene: 5. The CDR3 loop reads CASSQAGSTDTQYF. The CDR3 bases are TGTGCCAGCAGCCAAGCGGGATCCACAGATACGCAGTATTTT.

The rearrangement joins TRBV5-6 to TRBJ1-5, with D unclear. This CDR3 contains 12 residues. CDR1 is SGHDT and CDR2 is YYEEEE in the germline V gene. Trimming shortened V by 0 bases and J by 9 bases, and 7 bases separated the two germline ends. CDR3 protein: CASSLAYTPQHF. CDR3 nucleotides: TGTGCCAGCAGCTTGGCCTATACGCCCCAGCATTTT.

Concerning this clonotype itself: One end of the junction fails to match germline, which may point to a read error. The chain employs TRBV12-5 and TRBJ1-5, with no clear D. This CDR3 spans 13 amino acids. Germline CDR1 LGHNT, CDR2 FRNRAP. This chain's CDR3 is CTSGPAGNQPQHF. CDR3 nucleotide sequence: TGTACTAGTGGGCCGGCGGGCAATCAGCCCCAGCATTTT.

This clonotype showed up many times. The chain uses TRBV20-1 and TRBJ2-1, with 8 nucleotides matching TRBD1. CDR3 length equals 15 residues. Germline V CDR1 and CDR2: DFQATT, SNEGSKA (reference sequence). V was clipped by 6 bases and J by 3 bases; unmatched bases: 10. As DNA, the CDR3 is TGCAGTGCGCTCCTACCGGGACAGGTCTACAATGAGCAGTTCTTC. Encoded protein: CSALLPGQVYNEQFF.

V is TRBV20-1 and J is TRBJ2-5; possibly TRBD1 for D (6 bases). The CDR3 spans 16 residues. Germline V gene sequence: CDR1 DFQATT, CDR2 SNEGSKA (reference sequence). Trimming cost V 5 bases and J 4 bases, with 23 bases left between them. CDR3 loop: CSAPLLRDIPRETQYF. As DNA, the CDR3 is TGCAGTGCTCCGCTCCTCCGGGACATCCCTCGAGAGACCCAGTACTTC.

This clonotype was counted only a few times. This sequence joins TRBV6-1 and TRBJ1-3, with 7 nucleotides matching TRBD1. This CDR3 spans 14 amino acids. Germline V lookup: CDR1 MNHNS, CDR2 SASEGT. V gave up 5 bases and J gave up 2 bases; unmatched junction bases: 3. The CDR3 region is CASSRQGTGNTIYF. Here the CDR3 DNA reads TGTGCCAGCAGTAGACAGGGTACTGGAAACACCATATATTTT.

V and J are TRBV7-8 and TRBJ2-7; TRBD1 is a possible D gene (8 bases). The CDR3 extends over 15 amino acids. V gave up 4 bases and J gave up 3 bases, with 16 bases separating them. Per germline, CDR1 SGHVS and CDR2 FQNEAQ. CDR3 sequence: CASSSRTGTNYEQYF. CDR3 coding DNA: TGTGCCAGCAGCTCCCGGACAGGGACTAACTACGAGCAGTACTTC.

The chain has TRBV5-1 and TRBJ2-7, with a weak D call TRBD1 (5 bases). Trimming removed 4 bases from V and 2 bases from J, with 19 bases in between. Germline V gives CDR1 SGHRS, CDR2 YFSETQ. The CDR3 totals 16 residues. The CDR3 is CASSPQGVDTAYEQYF. CDR3 in DNA: TGCGCCAGCAGCCCCCAAGGGGTAGATACTGCCTACGAGCAGTACTTC.

This clonotype has at least ten counts. V is TRBV15 and J is TRBJ1-5, with 8 bases aligning to TRBD1. The length of the CDR3 is 16 residues. Germline CDR1 LNHNV, CDR2 YYDKDF (reference sequence). V shed 0 bases and J 7 bases; nucleotides not matched to a gene: 8. The CDR3 region is CATSRDRAGGRQPQHF. CDR3 sequence (DNA): TGTGCCACCAGCAGAGATCGGGCAGGGGGCAGGCAGCCCCAGCATTTT.

This clonotype was counted many times. The chain links TRBV24-1 to TRBJ2-2, with D maybe TRBD1 (6 bases). CDR1 and CDR2 (germline): KGHDR, SFDVKD. The CDR3 runs to 15 residues. The V end was cut by 5 bases, the J end by 2 bases, with 11 bases between. The CDR3 nucleotides are TGTGCCACCAGTGCCCTGGACAGAAACACCGGGGAGCTGTTTTTT. This gives the protein CATSALDRNTGELFF.

This clonotype was observed at least ten times. The chain has TRBV9 and TRBJ2-7, with a weak D call TRBD1 (6 bases). V lost 3 bases to trimming and J lost 2 bases, with 12 bases between them. This CDR3 is built from 14 residues. Germline-derived CDR1 and CDR2 are SGDLS and YYNGEE. The CDR3: CASSATGSAYEQYF. CDR3 sequence (DNA): TGTGCCAGCAGCGCGACAGGAAGCGCCTACGAGCAGTACTTC.

Comment on this clonotype: A much larger clone lies a single base off, so this may be a read error. The chain recombines TRBV7-9 with TRBJ2-7, with TRBD2 matching over 14 bases. Germline lookup yields CDR1 SEHNR and CDR2 FQNEAQ (reference sequence). The junction had 9 bases not matched to a gene; V was cut back by 5 bases and J by 6 bases. This CDR3 is 16 amino acids long. The chain's CDR3 is CASSPGLAGETCEQYF. CDR3 bases: TGTGCCAGCAGCCCGGGACTAGCGGGAGAGACCTGCGAGCAGTACTTC.

This clonotype was recorded a few times. The V gene is TRBV18, the J gene TRBJ2-2, with 9 bases matching TRBD2. This CDR3 contains 16 residues. CDR1 and CDR2 (germline): KGHSH, LQKENI. V lost 4 bases to trimming and J lost 6 bases; unmatched junction nucleotides: 9. The CDR3 protein is CASSLGLAPTAGELFF. CDR3 sequence (DNA): TGTGCCAGCTCACTCGGACTAGCGCCGACGGCCGGGGAGCTGTTTTTT.

This clonotype has at least ten counts. V usage is TRBV12-3 or TRBV12-4 and J usage is TRBJ1-4, with D unresolved. The CDR3 totals 15 residues. Trimming removed 5 bases from V and 3 bases from J, with 13 bases in between. In DNA form, the CDR3 reads TGTGCCAGCAGTCCCTTAAGGGCCGCTAATGAAAAACTGTTTTTT. Translation: CASSPLRAANEKLFF.

This chain connects TRBV2 to TRBJ1-1, with a tentative D call TRBD1 (6 bases). CDR1 and CDR2 from the germline V gene are SNHLY and FYNNEI. This CDR3 region has 12 residues. The germline V and J ends were trimmed by 7 bases and 4 bases, with 10 bases remaining between them. For the CDR3, the DNA is TGTGCCAGCAATACAGGGCCCACTGAAGCTTTCTTT. Amino acid sequence: CASNTGPTEAFF.

V is TRBV20-1 and J is TRBJ2-3; D is ambiguous. The V end lost 1 base, the J end lost 2 bases, and 4 bases lay between the germline ends. CDR3 length: 12 amino acids. Germline CDR1 reads DFQATT; CDR2 reads SNEGSKA (reference sequence). The CDR3 nucleotides read TGCAGTGCTAGAGGTCACACAGATACGCAGTATTTT. It codes for CSARGHTDTQYF.

This sequence joins TRBV12-3 or TRBV12-4 and TRBJ1-5, with 11 positions matching TRBD1. The CDR3 loop spans 17 amino acids. The V and J ends lost 6 bases and 7 bases, in that order; junction bases with no gene match: 14. The CDR3 region has the DNA TGTGCCAGCAGACAGTTTAGTTTGGGACAGGGGGGGCAGCCCCAGCATTTT. It encodes CASRQFSLGQGGQPQHF.

The genes are TRBV20-1 and TRBJ2-2; 7 nucleotides align to TRBD2. V shed 5 bases and J 6 bases; nucleotides not matched to a gene: 3. CDR1 and CDR2 (germline): DFQATT, SNEGSKA (reference sequence). This CDR3 is 12 amino acids long. The CDR3: CSALGLSGELFF. The CDR3 DNA reads as TGCAGTGCTTTGGGACTATCCGGGGAGCTGTTTTTT.

This clonotype was counted a few times. CDR3 residues: CASSSVAGTGSGGREQYF. The CDR3, as DNA: TGTGCCAGCTCCTCAGTGGCCGGGACAGGGAGTGGAGGTCGCGAGCAGTACTTC. The chain links TRBV18 to TRBJ2-7, with 9 bases that match TRBD1. The V and J ends lost 6 bases and 6 bases, in that order; junction bases with no gene match: 21. The CDR3 loop spans 18 amino acids. Germline V CDR1 and CDR2: KGHSH, LQKENI.

The rearrangement uses TRBV12-5 and TRBJ2-5; a possible D gene is TRBD2 (6 bases). The germline CDR1 and CDR2 sequences are LGHNT and FRNRAP. V was clipped by 2 bases and J by 0 bases, with 10 bases between them. This CDR3 spans 15 amino acids. CDR3 protein: CASGLSLANQETQYF. The DNA for the CDR3 is TGTGCTAGTGGTTTGAGCCTAGCGAACCAAGAGACCCAGTACTTC.

The sample holds a few counts of this clonotype. The chain links TRBV20-1 to TRBJ2-3, with 16 nucleotides matching TRBD2. Germline CDR1 is DFQATT and CDR2 is SNEGSKA (reference sequence). V lost 5 bases, J lost 4 bases, and 3 bases stayed unmatched. CDR3 length equals 15 residues. CDR3: CSAPGTSGRADTQYF. CDR3 DNA: TGCAGTGCTCCGGGGACTAGCGGGAGGGCAGATACGCAGTATTTT.

This clonotype was seen ten or more times. DNA of the CDR3: TGTGCCAGCAGCGGCGGGGGCTCCTACAATGAGCAGTTCTTC. Translated: CASSGGGSYNEQFF. J is TRBJ2-1 and V is TRBV9; 7 bases line up with TRBD2. CDR3 length: 14 residues. J lost 0 bases, V lost 3 bases, and 0 bases had no gene match. Germline CDR1 and CDR2: SGDLS and YYNGEE.

This clonotype was recorded many times. V gene TRBV7-6 combines with J gene TRBJ2-7, with D perhaps matching TRBD1 (6 bases). CDR3 size: 16 residues. Germline CDR1 SGHVS, CDR2 FNYEAQ. V lost 6 bases, J lost 1 base, and 19 bases lay in between. The CDR3 sequence: CASSIAGTIPSYEQYF. The CDR3 DNA reads TGTGCCAGCAGTATAGCCGGGACAATCCCTTCCTACGAGCAGTACTTC.